Below are 12 T cell receptor beta chains sequenced from a single sample in a study of blood T cells in healthy people across ages (dated by TCRdb to the mid-2010s). Receptor amplification or capture employed 5' RACE. The instrument given in TCRdb is Illumina HiSeq 2500. A second PCR of about 6 to 11 cycles was run with a J-beta primer mix and a sample-barcoded 5' primer. The public reads were quality trimmed at Q25 with fastp and then assembled into clones with MiXCR by TCRdb, keeping productive beta chains. When rows share a CDR3 protein, they turn into one entry using the most common DNA and genes. This sample lists roughly 1.6 million distinct CDR3 sequences; around 35% were detected once. The top ten hold approximately 11% of the sample. Material for sequencing was blood. The receptors stem from a woman aged 25 to 39 in good health.

V is TRBV20-1 and J is TRBJ1-2; 7 bases are shared with TRBD1. The CDR3 is made up of 14 amino acids. The V gene end was trimmed by 3 bases and the J gene end by 6 bases; junction bases not matched to a gene: 10. CDR1 and CDR2 from the germline V gene are DFQATT and SNEGSKA (reference sequence). DNA for the CDR3: TGCAGTGCTAGCCCCACAGGGGTCCTCAATGGCTACACCTTC. It codes for CSASPTGVLNGYTF.

This clonotype was seen a few times. This chain links TRBV7-6 with TRBJ2-3; D is possibly TRBD2 (7 bases). The CDR3 loop spans 16 amino acids. V lost 1 base, J lost 7 bases, and 18 bases lay in between. CDR1 is SGHVS, CDR2 FNYEAQ, per germline. The CDR3 sequence is CASSLEGEGMGNTQYF. DNA of the CDR3: TGTGCCAGCAGCTTAGAGGGGGAGGGAATGGGAAATACGCAGTATTTT.

In its sample, this clonotype was seen a few times. The CDR3 DNA sequence: TGTGCCAGCAGTTTCAGCAGATCTAGCGGGAGGCCTAGCTCCTACGAGCAGTACTTC. It translates to CASSFSRSSGRPSSYEQYF. V is TRBV12-3 or TRBV12-4 and J is TRBJ2-7; 11 bases agree with TRBD2. J lost 0 bases, V lost 3 bases, and 13 bases had no gene match. The CDR3 spans 19 residues.

The chain combines TRBV28 with TRBJ2-3; 8 bases match TRBD1. The V segment lost 4 bases and the J segment 4 bases; nucleotides outside the gene matches: 10. Germline CDR1 reads MDHEN; CDR2 reads SYDVKM. This CDR3 region has 16 residues. DNA of the CDR3: TGTGCCAGCAGTTCAGGGGCGACAGGGGTATCAGATACGCAGTATTTT. Its translation is CASSSGATGVSDTQYF.

This clonotype came up a few times. The chain couples TRBV5-1 to TRBJ2-7, with 9 bases lining up with TRBD1. Unmatched junction bases numbered 6, after V lost 4 bases and J lost 4 bases. The CDR3 loop spans 14 amino acids. Germline-derived CDR1 and CDR2 are SGHRS and YFSETQ. This CDR3 is CASSTGTGWYEQYF. CDR3 coding DNA: TGCGCCAGCAGCACCGGGACAGGGTGGTACGAGCAGTACTTC. Full variable domain (outside the CDR3, taken from reference TRBV5-1 and TRBJ2-7): KAGVTQTPRYLIKTRGQQVTLSCSPISGHRSVSWYQQTPGQGLQFLFEYFSETQRNKGNFPGRFSGRQFSNSRSEMNVSTLELGDSALYLCASSTGTGWYEQYFGPGTRLTVT.

This sequence joins TRBV28 and TRBJ2-3; 8 bases agree with TRBD2. This CDR3 is built from 15 residues. The germline gives CDR1 MDHEN, CDR2 SYDVKM. The CDR3 bases are TGTGTCAACAGTTTGAGCGGGGGAGGGTCAGATACGCAGTATTTT. It translates to CVNSLSGGGSDTQYF.

The chain carries TRBV12-3 or TRBV12-4 and TRBJ2-5; the match to TRBD1 covers 7 bases. The length of the CDR3 is 15 residues. J was trimmed by 2 bases and V by 6 bases; bases with no gene match: 9. Here the CDR3 DNA reads TGTGCCAGCAGCTCCAGGGGGTTGGGGCAAGAGACCCAGTACTTC. Amino acid sequence: CASSSRGLGQETQYF.

This sequence joins TRBV3-1 and TRBJ1-2; D possibly corresponds to TRBD1 (5 bases). Trimming shortened V by 1 base and J by 10 bases, and 10 bases separated the two germline ends. In germline, CDR1 is LGHDT, CDR2 YNNKEL (reference sequence). The CDR3 consists of 12 residues. In DNA, the CDR3 is TGTGCCAGCAGCCAAGGGGGGAGCGACTACACCTTC. Amino acid sequence: CASSQGGSDYTF.

This clonotype was detected only a few times. This chain connects TRBV25-1 to TRBJ2-1; D is perhaps TRBD2 (5 bases). There are 13 residues in the CDR3. The ends were cut back, 2 bases at V and 10 bases at J, with 12 bases in the middle. Germline V gene data show CDR1 as MGHDK and CDR2 as SYGVNS. CDR3 sequence reads: CASSEGGASEQFF. The CDR3 region has the DNA TGTGCCAGCAGTGAAGGAGGTGCTTCCGAGCAGTTCTTC.

V is TRBV14 and J is TRBJ1-1, with D unclear. Trimming took off 0 bases at V and 1 base at J, with 9 bases between the two ends. The germline V gene encodes CDR1 SGHDN and CDR2 FVKESK. The CDR3 has 15 amino acids. In DNA, the CDR3 is TGTGCCAGCAGCCAAGATTACGGGAGGAACACTGAAGCTTTCTTT. Its protein product is CASSQDYGRNTEAFF. Filled out from reference TRBV14 and TRBJ1-1, the complete variable domain reads EAGVTQFPSHSVIEKGQTVTLRCDPISGHDNLYWYRRVMGKEIKFLLHFVKESKQDESGMPNNRFLAERTGGTYSTLKVQPAELEDSGVYFCASSQDYGRNTEAFFGQGTRLTVV.

A word on this clonotype: The junction and the germline gene differ at one end; a read error may be behind it. The chain combines TRBV5-1 with TRBJ2-1; a possible D gene is TRBD2 (6 bases). CDR1 is SGHRS and CDR2 is YFSETQ in the germline V gene. The CDR3 spans 15 residues. CDR3 sequence: CTSSSTSLTYNEQFF. CDR3 coding DNA: TGCACCAGCAGCTCTACTAGCCTTACCTACAATGAGCAGTTCTTC.

The genes are TRBV5-1 and TRBJ2-1, with 13 bases matching TRBD2. CDR1 and CDR2 (germline): SGHRS, YFSETQ. The CDR3 runs to 17 residues. J lost 4 bases, V lost 4 bases, and 8 bases had no gene match. In DNA, the CDR3 is TGCGCCAGCAGCCCAACTAGCGGGGGGGGTTCTTACAATGAGCAGTTCTTC. Translation: CASSPTSGGGSYNEQFF.